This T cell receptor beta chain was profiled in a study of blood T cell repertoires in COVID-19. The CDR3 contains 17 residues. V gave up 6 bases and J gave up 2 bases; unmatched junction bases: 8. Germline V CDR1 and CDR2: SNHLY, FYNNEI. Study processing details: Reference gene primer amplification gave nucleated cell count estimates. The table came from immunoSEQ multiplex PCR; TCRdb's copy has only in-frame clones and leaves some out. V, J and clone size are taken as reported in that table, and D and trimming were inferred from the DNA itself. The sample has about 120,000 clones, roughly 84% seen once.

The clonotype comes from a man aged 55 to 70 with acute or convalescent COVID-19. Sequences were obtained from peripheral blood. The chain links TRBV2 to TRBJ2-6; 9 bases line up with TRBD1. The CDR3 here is CASRGDREPPGANVLTF. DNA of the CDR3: TGTGCCAGCAGGGGGGACAGGGAACCACCTGGGGCCAACGTCCTGACTTTC.